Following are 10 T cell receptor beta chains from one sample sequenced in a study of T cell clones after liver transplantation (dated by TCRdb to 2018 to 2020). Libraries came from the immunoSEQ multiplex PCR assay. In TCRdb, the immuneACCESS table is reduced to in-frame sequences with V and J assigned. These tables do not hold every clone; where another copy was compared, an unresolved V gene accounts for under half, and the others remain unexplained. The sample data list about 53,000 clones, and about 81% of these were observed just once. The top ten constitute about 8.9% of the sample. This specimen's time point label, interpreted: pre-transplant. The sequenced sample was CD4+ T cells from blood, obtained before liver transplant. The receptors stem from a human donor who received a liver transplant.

CDR3 bases: TGTGCCAGCAGGCAGGATTCGGGACTAGCGGGAGAGCCTACTGAGCAGTTCTTC. Translated, it gives CASRQDSGLAGEPTEQFF. The chain carries TRBV5-6 and TRBJ2-1; 14 bases map to TRBD2. The J segment lost 9 bases and the V segment lost 5 bases, leaving 16 bases of the junction unmatched. The CDR3 sequence is 18 residues long. Germline CDR1 SGHDT, CDR2 YYEEEE.

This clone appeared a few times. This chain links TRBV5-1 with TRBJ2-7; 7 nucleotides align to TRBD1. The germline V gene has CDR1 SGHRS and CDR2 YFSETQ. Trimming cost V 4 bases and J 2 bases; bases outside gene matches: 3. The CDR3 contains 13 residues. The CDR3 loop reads CASSPGQTYEQYF. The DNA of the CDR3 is TGCGCCAGCAGCCCGGGACAGACCTACGAGCAGTACTTC.

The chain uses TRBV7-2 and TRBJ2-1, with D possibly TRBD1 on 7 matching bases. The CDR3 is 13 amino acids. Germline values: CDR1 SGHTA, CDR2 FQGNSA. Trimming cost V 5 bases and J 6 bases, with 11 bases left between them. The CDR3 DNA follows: TGTGCCAGCAGCGCGGGACAGATCAATGAGCAGTTCTTC. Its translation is CASSAGQINEQFF. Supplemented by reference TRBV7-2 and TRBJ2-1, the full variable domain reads GAGVSQSPSNKVTEKGKDVELRCDPISGHTALYWYRQSLGQGLEFLIYFQGNSAPDKSGLPSDRFSAERTGGSVSTLTIQRTQQEDSAVYLCASSAGQINEQFFGPGTRLTVL.

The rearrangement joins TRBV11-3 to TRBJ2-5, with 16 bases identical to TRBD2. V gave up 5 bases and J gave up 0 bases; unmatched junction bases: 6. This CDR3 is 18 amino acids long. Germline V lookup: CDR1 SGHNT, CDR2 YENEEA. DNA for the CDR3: TGTGCCAGCAGCGTGGGACTAGCGGGAGGGACTAACCAAGAGACCCAGTACTTC. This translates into CASSVGLAGGTNQETQYF.

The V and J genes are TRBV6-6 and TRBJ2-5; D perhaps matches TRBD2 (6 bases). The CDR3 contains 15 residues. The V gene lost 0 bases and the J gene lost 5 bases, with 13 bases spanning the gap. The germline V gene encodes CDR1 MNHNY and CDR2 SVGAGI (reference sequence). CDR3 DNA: TGTGCCAGCAGTTACTCGACTGGGGGGAGTGAGACCCAGTACTTC. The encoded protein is CASSYSTGGSETQYF.

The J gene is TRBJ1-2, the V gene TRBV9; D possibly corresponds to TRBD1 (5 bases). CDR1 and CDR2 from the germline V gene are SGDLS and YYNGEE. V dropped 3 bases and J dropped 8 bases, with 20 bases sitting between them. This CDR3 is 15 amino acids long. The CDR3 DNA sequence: TGTGCCAGCAGCGACCAACAGGCCCCGTTTTACGGCTACACCTTC. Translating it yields CASSDQQAPFYGYTF.

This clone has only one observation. The CDR3 DNA sequence: TGTGCCAGCAGTTTACCCAGGGGGCTGGGCACTGAAGCTTTCTTT. This gives the protein CASSLPRGLGTEAFF. V usage is TRBV28 and J usage is TRBJ1-1, with TRBD1 identical over 8 bases. CDR1 MDHEN and CDR2 SYDVKM come from the germline V gene. The V and J ends lost 2 bases and 4 bases, in that order; junction bases with no gene match: 6. The CDR3 runs 15 residues.

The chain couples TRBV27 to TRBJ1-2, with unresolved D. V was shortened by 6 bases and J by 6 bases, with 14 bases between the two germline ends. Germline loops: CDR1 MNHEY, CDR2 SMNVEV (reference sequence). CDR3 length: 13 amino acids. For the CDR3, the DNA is TGTGCCAGCAGCCTAAGGGTGAATGATGGCTACACCTTC. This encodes CASSLRVNDGYTF.

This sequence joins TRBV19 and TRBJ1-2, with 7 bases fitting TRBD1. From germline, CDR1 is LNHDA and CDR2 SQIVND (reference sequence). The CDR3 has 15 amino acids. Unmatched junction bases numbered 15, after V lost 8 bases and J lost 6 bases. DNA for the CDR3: TGTGCCAGTTCCCTCGGTAGGGGGACAGCTGATGGCTACACCTTC. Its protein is CASSLGRGTADGYTF.

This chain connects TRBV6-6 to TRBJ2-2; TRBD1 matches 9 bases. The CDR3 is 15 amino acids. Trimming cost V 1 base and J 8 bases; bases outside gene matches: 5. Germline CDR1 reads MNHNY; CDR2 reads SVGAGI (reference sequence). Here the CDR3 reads CASSYYGTGTGELFF. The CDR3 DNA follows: TGTGCCAGCAGTTACTACGGGACAGGGACTGGGGAGCTGTTTTTT.